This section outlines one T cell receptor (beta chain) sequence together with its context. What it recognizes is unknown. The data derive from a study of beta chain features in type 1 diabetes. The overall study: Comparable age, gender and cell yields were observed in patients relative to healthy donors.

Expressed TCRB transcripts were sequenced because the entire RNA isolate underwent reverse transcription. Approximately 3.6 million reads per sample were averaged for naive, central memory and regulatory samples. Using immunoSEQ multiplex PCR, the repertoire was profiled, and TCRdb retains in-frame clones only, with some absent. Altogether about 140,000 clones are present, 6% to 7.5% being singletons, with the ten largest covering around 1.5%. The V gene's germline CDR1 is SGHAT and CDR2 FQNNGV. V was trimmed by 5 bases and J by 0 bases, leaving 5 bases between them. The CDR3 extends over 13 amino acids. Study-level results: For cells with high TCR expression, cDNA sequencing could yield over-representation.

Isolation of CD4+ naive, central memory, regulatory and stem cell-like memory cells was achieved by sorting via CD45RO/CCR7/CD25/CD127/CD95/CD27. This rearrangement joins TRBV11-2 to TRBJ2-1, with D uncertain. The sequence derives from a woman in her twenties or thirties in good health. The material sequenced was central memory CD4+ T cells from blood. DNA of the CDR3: TGTGCCAGCAGCCCACTCTCCTACAATGAGCAGTTCTTC. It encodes CASSPLSYNEQFF.